One sample yielded the 27 T cell receptor beta chains listed below, sequenced in a study of response to subunit inactivated influenza vaccine. Via MiXCR, TCRdb re-called the RT-PCR reads, giving one row per CDR3 protein. The table has roughly 650,000 distinct CDR3 sequences, about a sixth seen once. The input for sequencing was PBMCs from blood, taken 12 days after vaccination. The receptors here all came from a man aged 45-65 years who received an inactivated influenza vaccine.

This clonotype was seen repeatedly, ten times or more. V usage is TRBV7-2 and J usage is TRBJ1-1, with TRBD1 matching over 7 bases. The CDR3 has 16 residues. Trimming at V came to 2 bases and at J to 1 base, leaving 7 bases not matched to a gene. The germline V gene encodes CDR1 SGHTA and CDR2 FQGNSA. CDR3 sequence reads: CASSLIGPGGNTEAFF. The CDR3 region has the DNA TGTGCCAGCAGCTTAATCGGCCCAGGGGGGAACACTGAAGCTTTCTTT.

The DNA of the CDR3 is TGTGCCAGCAGTTCCTGGACTAGCGGGGCCGGGATCCAGTATTTT. Translating it yields CASSSWTSGAGIQYF. V and J are TRBV6-2 or TRBV6-3 and TRBJ2-3; TRBD2 aligns across 12 bases. This CDR3 is 15 amino acids long. V lost 4 bases, J lost 12 bases, and 11 bases stayed unmatched. Germline CDR1 reads MNHEY; CDR2 reads SVGEGT.

This clonotype came up a few times. The chain has TRBV11-2 and TRBJ2-3; a possible D gene is TRBD1 (6 bases). The CDR3 spans 16 residues. Trimming removed 5 bases from V and 0 bases from J, with 15 bases in between. Germline V gene data show CDR1 as SGHAT and CDR2 as FQNNGV. The chain's CDR3 is CASSTRGSLSTDTQYF. CDR3 DNA: TGTGCCAGCAGCACCAGGGGTAGCCTAAGCACAGATACGCAGTATTTT.

This clonotype was detected many times. This chain links TRBV12-3 or TRBV12-4 with TRBJ2-1; 9 positions agree with TRBD1. V lost 7 bases and J lost 10; bases outside the gene matches: 11. The CDR3 is made up of 14 amino acids. CDR3 DNA: TGTGCCAGCACAACAAGGACAGGGGCAGGGGAGCAGTTCTTC. Its protein is CASTTRTGAGEQFF.

This clonotype was seen a handful of times. This rearrangement joins TRBV12-3 or TRBV12-4 to TRBJ2-7; no definite D call. The CDR3 has 14 amino acids. With 2 bases removed from V and 5 bases from J, the gap between germline ends came to 13 bases. CDR3: CASSLKASRDEQYF. DNA for the CDR3: TGTGCCAGCAGTTTAAAGGCGAGTCGGGACGAGCAGTACTTC.

This clonotype appeared a few times. The genes are TRBV29-1 and TRBJ1-1; D remains ambiguous. Trimming removed 7 bases at V and 4 bases at J, with 7 bases between. The V gene's germline CDR1 is SQVTM and CDR2 ANQGSEA. The CDR3 totals 10 residues. The CDR3 sequence: CSAYGTEAFF. The CDR3 DNA reads as TGCAGCGCCTATGGCACTGAAGCTTTCTTT.

This clonotype was picked up a small number of times. V and J are TRBV7-9 and TRBJ1-3; D remains ambiguous. V was shortened by 1 base and J by 2 bases, with 9 bases between the two germline ends. The CDR3 totals 15 residues. CDR1 is SEHNR, CDR2 FQNEAQ, per germline (reference sequence). This CDR3 is CASSLGGPTGNTIYF. In nucleotides, the CDR3 is TGTGCCAGCAGCTTAGGCGGGCCTACTGGAAACACCATATATTTT.

Only a few counts were recorded for this clonotype. This sequence joins TRBV14 and TRBJ1-6; D unresolved. Deletions cut 0 bases from V and 3 bases from J, with 12 bases between. This CDR3 has 17 residues. Germline assignment: CDR1 SGHDN and CDR2 FVKESK. As DNA, the CDR3 is TGTGCCAGCAGCCAAGATTTAGGAGTCTTCTATAATTCACCCCTCCACTTT. This sequence encodes CASSQDLGVFYNSPLHF.

This clonotype has a handful of counts. The rearrangement uses TRBV6-2 or TRBV6-3 and TRBJ2-6; 8 bases fit TRBD2. The CDR3 is 18 amino acids. Germline CDR1 MNHEY, CDR2 SVGEGT. J was trimmed by 0 bases and V by 1 base; bases with no gene match: 5. The CDR3 nucleotides are TGTGCCAGCAGTTACTTAGCGGGGCCGTTCTCTGGGGCCAACGTCCTGACTTTC. Encoded protein: CASSYLAGPFSGANVLTF.

For this clonotype: At one of its ends the junction is not consistent with the germline gene, which may arise from a read error. The V and J genes are TRBV5-6 and TRBJ2-1; perhaps TRBD1 as D (5 bases). The CDR3 is made up of 12 amino acids. Germline CDR1 SGHDT, CDR2 YYEEEE. The CDR3 loop reads CASSLDQGPRLF. The CDR3 coding sequence is TGTGCCAGCAGCTTGGATCAGGGCCCGAGACTCTTC.

This clonotype has only a few counts. This chain joins TRBV30 and TRBJ2-3, with D possibly matching TRBD1 (5 bases). Near its end, the DNA agrees better with TRBJ1-5, so the J call may be wrong. Germline V gene lookup returns CDR1 GTSNPN and CDR2 SVGIG (reference sequence). This CDR3 is 15 amino acids long. The CDR3 bases are TGTGCCTGGAGTGCGGGACTAGCGTATGGAGATACGCAGCATTTT. As protein: CAWSAGLAYGDTQHF.

V usage is TRBV6-2 or TRBV6-3 and J usage is TRBJ1-1, with 8 bases matching TRBD1. The junction had 7 bases not matched to a gene; V was cut back by 8 bases and J by 5 bases. This CDR3 comprises 13 residues. Germline V lookup: CDR1 MNHEY, CDR2 SVGEGT. CDR3 in DNA: TGTGCCAGCCGATACAGGGGGTGGACTGAAGCTTTCTTT. This sequence encodes CASRYRGWTEAFF.

This clonotype was counted between two and nine times. J is TRBJ1-3 and V is TRBV12-3 or TRBV12-4; D is ambiguous. V shed 6 bases and J shed 4 bases, with 7 bases lying between them. This CDR3 is 12 amino acids long. The CDR3 loop reads CASSPRGNTIYF. The CDR3 DNA is TGTGCCAGCAGCCCAAGGGGAAACACCATATATTTT.

The rearrangement uses TRBV20-1 and TRBJ2-7; 7 positions agree with TRBD1. CDR1 and CDR2 (germline): DFQATT, SNEGSKA (reference sequence). The CDR3 extends over 12 amino acids. J gave up 4 bases and V 4 bases, and 4 bases lay outside the gene matches. Here the CDR3 reads CSANGQAYEQYF. For the CDR3, the DNA is TGCAGTGCTAACGGACAGGCTTACGAGCAGTACTTC.

This clonotype has a handful of counts. The chain employs TRBV5-1 and TRBJ2-3; TRBD1 matches 8 bases. Germline V lookup: CDR1 SGHRS, CDR2 YFSETQ. The CDR3 is made up of 16 amino acids. The trim removed 1 base at V and 2 bases at J, leaving 6 bases unmatched. CDR3 DNA sequence: TGCGCCAGCAGCTTGCAGGGGGCGAGGGACACAGATACGCAGTATTTT. Translating it yields CASSLQGARDTDTQYF.

The sample holds a few counts of this clonotype. The J gene is TRBJ2-1, the V gene TRBV24-1; D is perhaps TRBD1 (5 bases). Germline loops: CDR1 KGHDR, CDR2 SFDVKD. The V and J ends lost 4 bases and 4 bases respectively, with 10 bases between them. CDR3 length: 14 amino acids. CDR3 amino acids: CATSDLDSYNEQFF. Written as DNA, the CDR3 is TGTGCCACCAGTGACCTCGACAGTTACAATGAGCAGTTCTTC.

The CDR3 is CASSLNPGSEQYF. The CDR3 DNA reads as TGTGCCAGCAGCTTAAATCCAGGCTCCGAGCAGTACTTC. The rearrangement links TRBV7-8 to TRBJ2-7, with D unclear. V lost 2 bases and J 6 bases, leaving 11 bases between the germline ends. This CDR3 has 13 amino acids. Germline V lookup: CDR1 SGHVS, CDR2 FQNEAQ. Full variable domain (remainder filled in from reference TRBV7-8 and TRBJ2-7): GAGVSQSPRYKVAKRGQDVALRCDPISGHVSLFWYQQALGQGPEFLTYFQNEAQLDKSGLPSDRFFAERPEGSVSTLKIQRTQQEDSAVYLCASSLNPGSEQYFGPGTRLTVT.

This clonotype was detected a few times. The chain joins TRBV4-1 to TRBJ2-1; TRBD1 might be the D (6 bases). The germline CDR1 and CDR2 sequences are MGHRA and YSYEKL. The CDR3 loop spans 16 amino acids. Trimming shortened V by 0 bases and J by 0 bases, and 9 bases separated the two germline ends. CDR3 sequence: CASSQEAGDSYNEQFF. In DNA form, the CDR3 reads TGCGCCAGCAGCCAAGAAGCAGGGGACTCCTACAATGAGCAGTTCTTC.

The chain carries TRBV4-1 and TRBJ2-7; D unresolved. This CDR3 is 15 amino acids long. Deletions cut 4 bases from V and 5 bases from J, with 18 bases between. Germline CDR1 and CDR2: MGHRA and YSYEKL. CDR3 region: CASSPSPGHFDEQYF. The CDR3 nucleotides are TGCGCCAGCAGCCCATCCCCAGGTCACTTCGACGAGCAGTACTTC.

This clonotype has only a few counts. The chain couples TRBV3-1 to TRBJ1-5; a possible D gene is TRBD1 (5 bases). Trimming cost V 0 bases and J 7 bases, with 19 bases left between them. Germline loops: CDR1 LGHDT, CDR2 YNNKEL (reference sequence). This CDR3 is 17 amino acids long. The CDR3 bases are TGTGCCAGCAGCCAAGATGGGGCAGGCCTGGCGGGGCAGCCCCAGCATTTT. Protein product: CASSQDGAGLAGQPQHF. Using reference TRBV3-1 and TRBJ1-5 for the parts outside the CDR3, the full variable domain is DTAVSQTPKYLVTQMGNDKSIKCEQNLGHDTMYWYKQDSKKFLKIMFSYNNKELIINETVPNRFSPKSPDKAHLNLHINSLELGDSAVYFCASSQDGAGLAGQPQHFGDGTRLSIL.

This clonotype has a handful of counts. The J gene is TRBJ2-7, the V gene TRBV5-1, with 10 bases identical to TRBD2. J lost 2 bases, V lost 4 bases, and 9 bases had no gene match. This CDR3 comprises 16 residues. Germline CDR1 SGHRS, CDR2 YFSETQ. In DNA form, the CDR3 reads TGCGCCAGCAGCGCCGGTACTAGCGGGATACCCTACGAGCAGTACTTC. It codes for CASSAGTSGIPYEQYF.

V and J are TRBV11-1 and TRBJ2-1, with TRBD2 matching over 14 bases. V dropped 5 bases and J dropped 2; count of bases not matched to a gene: 8. The CDR3 is 18 residues long. Germline values: CDR1 SGHAT, CDR2 FQDESV (reference sequence). The CDR3 bases are TGTGCCAGCAGCGAGGGACTAGCGGGAGTAGGGGCCTACAATGAGCAGTTCTTC. Its protein is CASSEGLAGVGAYNEQFF.

There are a few counts of this clonotype. V is TRBV18 and J is TRBJ2-3; the match to TRBD2 covers 8 bases. Looked up from germline, CDR1 is KGHSH and CDR2 is LQKENI. The ends lost 3 bases at V and 5 bases at J; junction bases unmatched: 7. This CDR3 has 15 amino acids. CDR3 bases: TGTGCCAGCTCACCCAATAGCGGGGTTGGAGATACGCAGTATTTT. This gives the protein CASSPNSGVGDTQYF.

The rearrangement uses TRBV4-2 and TRBJ2-3, with D perhaps matching TRBD2 (5 bases). Germline loops: CDR1 LGHNA, CDR2 YNFKEQ. This CDR3 comprises 17 residues. Trimming cost V 0 bases and J 2 bases, with 15 bases left between them. Here the CDR3 reads CASSQESRRAHTDTQYF. CDR3 DNA: TGTGCCAGCAGCCAAGAGTCGAGGCGGGCCCACACAGATACGCAGTATTTT.

This clonotype appeared many times. The chain recombines TRBV12-3 or TRBV12-4 with TRBJ2-7; a weak D match, TRBD2 (5 bases). The CDR3 sequence is 15 residues long. The ends were cut back, 2 bases at V and 5 bases at J, with 16 bases in the middle. The CDR3 DNA reads as TGTGCCAGCAGTTTATTCAGTCCAACCGGGAACGAGCAGTACTTC. It encodes CASSLFSPTGNEQYF.

This chain joins TRBV12-3 or TRBV12-4 and TRBJ2-2, with TRBD2 matching 12 bases. V was pared by 8 bases and J by 1 base, with 5 bases of the junction left unmatched. The CDR3 covers 16 residues. The CDR3 sequence: CASGSSGRGNTGELFF. In DNA form, the CDR3 reads TGTGCCAGCGGCTCTAGCGGGAGGGGGAACACCGGGGAGCTGTTTTTT.

V and J are TRBV20-1 and TRBJ2-7, with TRBD2 matching over 12 bases. Germline CDR1 is DFQATT and CDR2 is SNEGSKA (reference sequence). The ends lost 0 bases at V and 7 bases at J; junction bases unmatched: 10. CDR3 length: 16 amino acids. The CDR3 nucleotides read TGCAGTGCTAGAGATCGTAGACTAGCGGGAGCGGGGGAGCAGTACTTC. Its protein is CSARDRRLAGAGEQYF.